These 7 T cell receptor beta chains were sequenced from one sample in a study of vaccination and CD4 T cells after COVID-19. Antigens for these TCRs are unknown. Sequencing of the DNA from cultured CD4+ T cells was carried out with the Oncomine TCR Beta short-read assay. TCRdb re-derived calls from the PCR reads in MiXCR, one entry per CDR3 protein. The sample records roughly 23,000 distinct CDR3 sequences, around 45% being singletons. Treatment given: roughly nine-day PBMC culture with coronavirus spike peptide pools or control peptides (ViraFEST assay). The material sequenced was CD4+ T cells from blood, cultured in vitro, taken before SARS-CoV-2 vaccination. The receptors derive from a human donor who received a COVID-19 vaccine.

The table lists this clonotype with a few counts. This sequence joins TRBV7-9 and TRBJ1-5, with 8 bases fitting TRBD1. The V segment lost 4 bases and the J segment 11 bases; nucleotides outside the gene matches: 10. From germline, CDR1 is SEHNR and CDR2 FQNEAQ (reference sequence). This CDR3 has 14 amino acids. Here the CDR3 DNA reads TGTGCCAGCAGCTCCGGACAGGGCGCAGGGGCCCAGCATTTT. It specifies CASSSGQGAGAQHF.

This clonotype has more than one count but fewer than ten. The V and J genes are TRBV5-1 and TRBJ2-5, with 8 bases that match TRBD1. Trimming cost V 9 bases and J 5 bases; bases outside gene matches: 15. This CDR3 is built from 15 residues. Per the germline V gene, CDR1 is SGHRS and CDR2 is YFSETQ. Here the CDR3 reads CATASLSGGLETQYF. The CDR3 DNA sequence: TGCGCCACCGCTTCCCTATCAGGGGGCCTGGAGACCCAGTACTTC. Based on the CDR3 plus reference TRBV5-1 and TRBJ2-5, the full variable domain is KAGVTQTPRYLIKTRGQQVTLSCSPISGHRSVSWYQQTPGQGLQFLFEYFSETQRNKGNFPGRFSGRQFSNSRSEMNVSTLELGDSALYLCATASLSGGLETQYFGPGTRLLVL.

The J gene is TRBJ1-1, the V gene TRBV18, with D perhaps TRBD1 (5 bases). The CDR3 covers 14 residues. The ends were cut back, 5 bases at V and 1 base at J, with 11 bases in the middle. CDR1 and CDR2 (germline): KGHSH, LQKENI. The CDR3 region is CASSKGRANTEAFF. In DNA, the CDR3 is TGTGCCAGCTCAAAGGGGCGGGCGAACACTGAAGCTTTCTTT. The full variable domain, completed using reference TRBV18 and TRBJ1-1, is NAGVMQNPRHLVRRRGQEARLRCSPMKGHSHVYWYRQLPEEGLKFMVYLQKENIIDESGMPKERFSAEFPKEGPSILRIQQVVRGDSAAYFCASSKGRANTEAFFGQGTRLTVV.

This clonotype was observed a handful of times. This rearrangement joins TRBV20-1 to TRBJ2-7; D ambiguous. CDR3 size: 12 residues. V was clipped by 5 bases and J by 2 bases, with 10 bases between them. Looked up from germline, CDR1 is DFQATT and CDR2 is SNEGSKA (reference sequence). The CDR3 DNA follows: TGCAGTGCTCAACTGGGGACCTACGAGCAGTACTTC. Translated, it gives CSAQLGTYEQYF.

In this sample, this clonotype turned up a few times. The chain recombines TRBV24-1 with TRBJ1-2; D is possibly TRBD1 (5 bases). V lost 6 bases and J lost 4, with 17 bases in between. This CDR3 spans 15 amino acids. Per germline, CDR1 KGHDR and CDR2 SFDVKD. The CDR3 nucleotides are TGTGCCACCAGTCAATCCGCCGGGACTTCCTATGGCTACACCTTC. Translating gives CATSQSAGTSYGYTF.

This clonotype was counted only a few times. V gene TRBV7-8 combines with J gene TRBJ2-7; TRBD1 or TRBD2 may be the D gene (5 bases each). The CDR3 length is 13 residues. Trimming shortened V by 1 base and J by 9 bases, and 13 bases separated the two germline ends. Per the germline V gene, CDR1 is SGHVS and CDR2 is FQNEAQ. The chain's CDR3 is CASSLGGSAGQYF. CDR3 coding DNA: TGTGCCAGCAGCTTAGGGGGGTCGGCAGGGCAGTACTTC.

This clonotype turned up a few times. The V call is TRBV6-5, the J call TRBJ1-6, with TRBD1 identical over 8 bases. CDR1 and CDR2 (germline): MNHEY, SVGAGI. The CDR3 runs to 14 residues. The V and J ends lost 4 bases and 5 bases, in that order; junction bases with no gene match: 1. Here the CDR3 reads CASSSDRDNSPLHF. The DNA of the CDR3 is TGTGCCAGCAGTTCGGACAGGGATAATTCACCCCTCCACTTT.